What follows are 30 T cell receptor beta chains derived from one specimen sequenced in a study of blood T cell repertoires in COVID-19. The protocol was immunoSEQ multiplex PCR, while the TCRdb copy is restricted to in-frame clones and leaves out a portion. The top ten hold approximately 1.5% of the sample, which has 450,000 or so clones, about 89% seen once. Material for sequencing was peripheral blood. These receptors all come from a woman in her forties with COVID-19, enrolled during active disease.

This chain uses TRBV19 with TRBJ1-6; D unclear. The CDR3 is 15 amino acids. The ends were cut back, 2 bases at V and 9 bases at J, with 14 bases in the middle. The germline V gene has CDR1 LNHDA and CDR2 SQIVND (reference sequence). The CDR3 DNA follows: TGTGCCAGTAGTATACTGGCAGCGGGAGGTTCACCCCTCCACTTT. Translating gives CASSILAAGGSPLHF.

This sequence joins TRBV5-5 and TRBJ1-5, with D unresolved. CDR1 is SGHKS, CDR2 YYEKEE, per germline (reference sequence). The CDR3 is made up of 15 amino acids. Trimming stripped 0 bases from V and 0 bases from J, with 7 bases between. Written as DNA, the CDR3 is TGTGCCAGCAGCTTGGGCGTTCATAGCAATCAGCCCCAGCATTTT. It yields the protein CASSLGVHSNQPQHF.

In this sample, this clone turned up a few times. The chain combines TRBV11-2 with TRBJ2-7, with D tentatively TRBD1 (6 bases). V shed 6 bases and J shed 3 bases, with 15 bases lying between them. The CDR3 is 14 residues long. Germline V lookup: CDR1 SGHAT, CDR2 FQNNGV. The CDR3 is CASSHREGGYEQYF. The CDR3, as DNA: TGTGCCAGCAGTCACAGGGAAGGAGGCTACGAGCAGTACTTC.

As DNA, the CDR3 is TGTGCCAGCAGCCTACTAGCGGGTGAGCAGTTCTTC. Residues: CASSLLAGEQFF. V is TRBV7-2 and J is TRBJ2-1, with 9 bases identical to TRBD2. Germline CDR1 is SGHTA and CDR2 is FQGNSA. V was pared by 5 bases and J by 9 bases, with 2 bases of the junction left unmatched. CDR3 length: 12 amino acids.

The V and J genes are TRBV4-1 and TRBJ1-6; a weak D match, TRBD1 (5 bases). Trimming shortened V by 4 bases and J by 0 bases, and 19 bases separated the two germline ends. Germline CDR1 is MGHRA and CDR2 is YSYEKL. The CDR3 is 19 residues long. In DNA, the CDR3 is TGCGCCAGCAGCCCAGTACCAAAGGGGCAGAGCTCCTATAATTCACCCCTCCACTTT. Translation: CASSPVPKGQSSYNSPLHF.

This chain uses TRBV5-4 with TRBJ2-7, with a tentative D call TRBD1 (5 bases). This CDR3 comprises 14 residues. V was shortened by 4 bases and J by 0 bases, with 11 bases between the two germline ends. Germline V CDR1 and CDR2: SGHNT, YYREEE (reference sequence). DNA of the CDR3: TGTGCCAGCAGCCCGGAGACAGCCTCCTACGAGCAGTACTTC. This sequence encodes CASSPETASYEQYF.

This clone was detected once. DNA of the CDR3: TGTGCCATCAGTGGCGGGGAGGGTCTAGGTGGCTACACCTTC. As protein: CAISGGEGLGGYTF. The chain carries TRBV10-3 and TRBJ1-2; D gene uncertain. Germline V gene data show CDR1 as ENHRY and CDR2 as SYGVKD. Trimming pared 4 bases from V and 7 bases from J, leaving 16 bases between. CDR3 length: 14 amino acids.

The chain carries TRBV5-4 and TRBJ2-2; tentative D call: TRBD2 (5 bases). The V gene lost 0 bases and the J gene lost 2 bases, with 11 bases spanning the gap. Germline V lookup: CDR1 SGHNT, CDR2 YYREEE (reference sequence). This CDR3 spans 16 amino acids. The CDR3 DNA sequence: TGTGCCAGCAGCTTGGGAGGGTGGTCTAACACCGGGGAGCTGTTTTTT. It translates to CASSLGGWSNTGELFF.

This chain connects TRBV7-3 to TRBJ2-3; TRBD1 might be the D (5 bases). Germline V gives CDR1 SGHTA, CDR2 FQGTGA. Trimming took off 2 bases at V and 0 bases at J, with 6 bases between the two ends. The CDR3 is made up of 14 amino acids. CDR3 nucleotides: TGTGCCAGCAGCTTACAGGGTAGCACAGATACGCAGTATTTT. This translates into CASSLQGSTDTQYF.

The CDR3 coding sequence is TGCGCCAGCAGCCAAGTTCAGGGGGGTAAAAACATTCAGTACTTC. Translated, it gives CASSQVQGGKNIQYF. The chain has TRBV4-1 and TRBJ2-4; perhaps TRBD1 as D (7 bases). With 1 base removed from V and 4 bases from J, the gap between germline ends came to 11 bases. Germline V gene sequence: CDR1 MGHRA, CDR2 YSYEKL. The CDR3 loop spans 15 amino acids.

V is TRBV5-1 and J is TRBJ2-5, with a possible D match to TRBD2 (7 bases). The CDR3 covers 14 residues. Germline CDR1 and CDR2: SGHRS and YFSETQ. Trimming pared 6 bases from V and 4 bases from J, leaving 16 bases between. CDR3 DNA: TGCGCCAGCAAAGAGGGGGGGGCCAGAGAGACCCAGTACTTC. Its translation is CASKEGGARETQYF.

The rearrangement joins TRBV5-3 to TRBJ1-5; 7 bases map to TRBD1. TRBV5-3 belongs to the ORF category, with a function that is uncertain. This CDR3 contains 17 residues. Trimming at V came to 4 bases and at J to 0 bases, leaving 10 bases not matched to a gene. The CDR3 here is CARSHRGQFHSNQPQHF. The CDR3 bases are TGTGCCAGAAGCCACAGGGGACAGTTCCATAGCAATCAGCCCCAGCATTTT.

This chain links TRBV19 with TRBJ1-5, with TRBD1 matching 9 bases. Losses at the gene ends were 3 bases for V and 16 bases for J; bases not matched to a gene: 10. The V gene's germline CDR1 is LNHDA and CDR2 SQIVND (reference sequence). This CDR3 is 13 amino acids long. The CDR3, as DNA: TGTGCCAGTAGTATCGACGGGGACAGGGAGCAACATTTT. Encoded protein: CASSIDGDREQHF.

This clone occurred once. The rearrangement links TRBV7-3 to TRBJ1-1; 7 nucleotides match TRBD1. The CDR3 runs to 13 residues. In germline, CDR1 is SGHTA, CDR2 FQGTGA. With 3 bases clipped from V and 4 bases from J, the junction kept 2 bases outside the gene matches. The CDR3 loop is CASSFDRVTEAFF. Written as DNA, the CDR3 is TGTGCCAGCAGCTTCGACAGGGTCACTGAAGCTTTCTTT.

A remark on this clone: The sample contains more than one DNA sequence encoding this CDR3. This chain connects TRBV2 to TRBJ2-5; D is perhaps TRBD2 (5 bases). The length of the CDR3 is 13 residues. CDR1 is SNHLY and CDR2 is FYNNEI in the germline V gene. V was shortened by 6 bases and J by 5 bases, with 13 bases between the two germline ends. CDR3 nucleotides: TGTGCCAGCAGACCCCGAGGGCGGGAGACCCAGTACTTC. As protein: CASRPRGRETQYF.

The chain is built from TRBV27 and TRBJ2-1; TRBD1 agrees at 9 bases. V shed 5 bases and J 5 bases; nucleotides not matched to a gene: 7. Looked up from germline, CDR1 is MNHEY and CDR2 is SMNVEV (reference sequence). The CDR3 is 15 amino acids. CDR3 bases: TGTGCCAGCAGTATCAACAGGGGGCTCGACAATGAGCAGTTCTTC. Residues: CASSINRGLDNEQFF.

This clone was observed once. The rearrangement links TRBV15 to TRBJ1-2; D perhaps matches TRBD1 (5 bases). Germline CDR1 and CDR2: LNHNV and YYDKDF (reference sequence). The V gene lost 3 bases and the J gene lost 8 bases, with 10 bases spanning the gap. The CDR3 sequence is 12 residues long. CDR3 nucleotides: TGTGCCACCAGCAGGGGGACTAAAGGCTACACCTTC. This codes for CATSRGTKGYTF.

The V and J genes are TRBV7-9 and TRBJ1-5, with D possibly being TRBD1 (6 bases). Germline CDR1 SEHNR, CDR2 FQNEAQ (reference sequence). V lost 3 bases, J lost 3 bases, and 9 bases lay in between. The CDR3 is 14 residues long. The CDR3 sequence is CASSFWDTNQPQHF. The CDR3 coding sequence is TGTGCCAGCAGCTTTTGGGACACCAATCAGCCCCAGCATTTT.

The CDR3 nucleotides are TGTGCCAGCACCCGTGACGCAGGGAACGACGAGCAGTACTTC. Its protein product is CASTRDAGNDEQYF. This chain connects TRBV9 to TRBJ2-7, with TRBD1 as a possible D gene (5 bases). The CDR3 contains 14 residues. The V end lost 6 bases, the J end lost 5 bases, and 18 bases lay between the germline ends. In germline, CDR1 is SGDLS, CDR2 YYNGEE.

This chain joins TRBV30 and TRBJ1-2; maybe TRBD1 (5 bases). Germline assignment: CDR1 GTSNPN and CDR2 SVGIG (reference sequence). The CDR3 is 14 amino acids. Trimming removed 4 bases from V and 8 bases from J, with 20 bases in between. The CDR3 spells CAWNVWQGKEGYTF. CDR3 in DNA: TGTGCCTGGAATGTTTGGCAGGGAAAAGAGGGCTACACCTTC.

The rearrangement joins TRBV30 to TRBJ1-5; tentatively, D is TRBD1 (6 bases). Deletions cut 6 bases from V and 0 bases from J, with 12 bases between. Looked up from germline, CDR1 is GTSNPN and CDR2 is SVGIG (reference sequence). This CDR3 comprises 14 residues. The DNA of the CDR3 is TGTGCCTGTACAGGGACCCCTAGCAATCAGCCCCAGCATTTT. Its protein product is CACTGTPSNQPQHF. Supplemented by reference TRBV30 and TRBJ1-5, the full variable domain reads SQTIHQWPATLVQPVGSPLSLECTVEGTSNPNLYWYRQAAGRGLQLLFYSVGIGQISSEVPQNLSASRPQDRQFILSSKKLLLSDSGFYLCACTGTPSNQPQHFGDGTRLSIL.

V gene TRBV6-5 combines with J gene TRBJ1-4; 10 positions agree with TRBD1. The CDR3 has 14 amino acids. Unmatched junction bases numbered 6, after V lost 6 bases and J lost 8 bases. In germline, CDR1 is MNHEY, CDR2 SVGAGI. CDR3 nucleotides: TGTGCCAGCAGACCGACAGGGGGCAGGGAAAAACTGTTTTTT. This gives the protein CASRPTGGREKLFF.

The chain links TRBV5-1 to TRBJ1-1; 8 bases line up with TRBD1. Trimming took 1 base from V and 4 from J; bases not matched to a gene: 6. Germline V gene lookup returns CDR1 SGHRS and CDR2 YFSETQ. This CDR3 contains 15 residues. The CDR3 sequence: CASSLLTGESTEAFF. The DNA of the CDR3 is TGCGCCAGCAGCTTGCTGACAGGGGAGAGCACTGAAGCTTTCTTT.

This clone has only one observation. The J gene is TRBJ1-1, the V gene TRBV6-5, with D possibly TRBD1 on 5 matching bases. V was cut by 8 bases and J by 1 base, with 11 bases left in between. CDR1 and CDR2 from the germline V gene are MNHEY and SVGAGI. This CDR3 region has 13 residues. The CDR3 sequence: CASGPGPNTEAFF. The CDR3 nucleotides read TGTGCCAGCGGCCCAGGGCCGAACACTGAAGCTTTCTTT.

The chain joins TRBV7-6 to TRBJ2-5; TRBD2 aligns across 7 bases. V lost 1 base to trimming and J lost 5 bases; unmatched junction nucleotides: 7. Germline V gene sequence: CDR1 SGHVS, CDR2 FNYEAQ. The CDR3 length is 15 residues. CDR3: CASSLVGGGVETQYF. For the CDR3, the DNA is TGTGCCAGCAGCTTAGTGGGGGGAGGGGTGGAGACCCAGTACTTC.

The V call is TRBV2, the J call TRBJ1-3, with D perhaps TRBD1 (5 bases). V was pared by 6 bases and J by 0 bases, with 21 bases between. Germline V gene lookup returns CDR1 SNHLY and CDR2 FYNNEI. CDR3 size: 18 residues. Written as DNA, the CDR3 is TGTGCCAGCAGCCCTAGGAGGGGTGGACGGAACTCTGGAAACACCATATATTTT. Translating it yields CASSPRRGGRNSGNTIYF.

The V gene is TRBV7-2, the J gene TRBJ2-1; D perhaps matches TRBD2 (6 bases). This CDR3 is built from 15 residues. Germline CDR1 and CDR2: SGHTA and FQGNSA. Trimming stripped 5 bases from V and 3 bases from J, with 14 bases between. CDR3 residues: CASSPRGGDYNEQFF. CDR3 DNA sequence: TGTGCCAGCAGCCCCCGGGGCGGGGACTACAATGAGCAGTTCTTC.

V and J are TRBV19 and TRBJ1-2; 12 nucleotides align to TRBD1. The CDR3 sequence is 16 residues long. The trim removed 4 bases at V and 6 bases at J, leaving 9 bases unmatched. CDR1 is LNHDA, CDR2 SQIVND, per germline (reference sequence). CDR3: CASSTQGTGGGDGYTF. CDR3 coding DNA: TGTGCCAGTAGTACACAAGGGACAGGGGGCGGCGATGGCTACACCTTC.

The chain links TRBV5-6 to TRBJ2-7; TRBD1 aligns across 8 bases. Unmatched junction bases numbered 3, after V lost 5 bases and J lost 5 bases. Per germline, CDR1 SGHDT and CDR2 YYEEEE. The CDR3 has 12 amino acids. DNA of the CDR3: TGTGCCAGCAGACGACAGGGGAACGAGCAGTACTTC. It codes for CASRRQGNEQYF.

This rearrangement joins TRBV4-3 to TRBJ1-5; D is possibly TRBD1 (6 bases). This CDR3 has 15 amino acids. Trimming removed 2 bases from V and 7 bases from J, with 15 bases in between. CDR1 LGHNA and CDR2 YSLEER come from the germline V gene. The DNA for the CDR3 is TGCGCCAGCAGCCAATTTACAGGGACCGAACAGCCCCAGCATTTT. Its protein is CASSQFTGTEQPQHF.